This T cell receptor beta chain was sequenced in a study of T cells in Graves' hyperthyroidism and ophthalmopathy. Study-level background: Initial diagnosis, before any treatment, was when peripheral blood was collected. Overall study results and limits: Stable hyperthyroidism and ophthalmopathy were separated using 13 V-J signatures. Most thyroid clonotypes expanded above 0.001 were also detected in blood.

Concerning this clonotype: Its antigen is still unknown.

Newly diagnosed patients aged 18 to 65 had hyperthyroidism of under 2 months' duration. The CDR3 is made up of 17 amino acids. V was pared by 0 bases and J by 7 bases, with 20 bases between. Looked up from germline, CDR1 is SGDLS and CDR2 is YYNGEE. Researchers took RNA transcripts and amplified the TCR beta CDR3 regions from them. The HTBI primer set was used in a first-round RT-PCR of the TCR CDR3. TCRdb called the multiplex PCR reads again in MiXCR, with one record for every CDR3 protein. Here the sample spans roughly 740,000 distinct CDR3 sequences, about 16% being singletons. Sequenced: blood. The V gene is TRBV9, the J gene TRBJ2-1; weak D call: TRBD2 (5 bases). This receptor was identified in a man between 18 and 35 years old with Graves' hyperthyroidism. The CDR3 is CASSVGSGETLLNEQFF. The CDR3 coding sequence is TGTGCCAGCAGCGTAGGATCCGGGGAGACCCTACTAAATGAGCAGTTCTTC.